This TCR beta chain was retrieved from a study of early stage breast cancer tumors. Study-level information: Average read coverage per sample was about 10-fold. Study conclusions and caveats: Blood repertoires resembled normal breast more than tumor.

Profiling relied on immunoSEQ multiplex PCR, and the TCRdb table lists in-frame clones only, not all of them. The sample lists about 50,000 clones; 75% to 85% were seen once. From germline, CDR1 is WNHNN and CDR2 SYGVQD (reference sequence). The CDR3 has 14 residues. V lost 2 bases and J 0 bases, leaving 6 bases between the germline ends. As for this clone: Its antigen is still unknown.

The rearrangement links TRBV10-1 to TRBJ2-3, with D uncertain. The clonotype originates from a person aged 50 to 59 with breast cancer. Sample: blood. The CDR3 protein is CASSEGYSTDTQYF. The CDR3 DNA reads TGCGCCAGCAGTGAGGGATATAGCACAGATACGCAGTATTTT.